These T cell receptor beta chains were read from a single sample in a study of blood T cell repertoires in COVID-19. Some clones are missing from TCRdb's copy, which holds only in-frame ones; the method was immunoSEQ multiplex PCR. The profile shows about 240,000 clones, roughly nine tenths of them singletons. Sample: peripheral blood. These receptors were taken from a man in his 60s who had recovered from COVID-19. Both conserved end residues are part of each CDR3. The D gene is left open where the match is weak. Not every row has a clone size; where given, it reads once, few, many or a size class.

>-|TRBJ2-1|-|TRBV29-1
TGCAGCGTTGTTACCAGGGCAGTCAATGAGCAGTTCTTC
CSVVTRAVNEQFF
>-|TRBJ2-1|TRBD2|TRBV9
TGTGCCAGCAGCGTCGGGGGGGCCTACAATGAGCAGTTCTTC
CASSVGGAYNEQFF
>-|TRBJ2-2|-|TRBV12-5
TGTGCTAGTGGTCCCCGGACAGATTTCGGGGAGCTGTTTTTT
CASGPRTDFGELFF
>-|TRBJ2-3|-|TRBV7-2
TGTGCCAGCAGCATCCAGGGCCAGGGGCTAGATACGCAGTATTTT
CASSIQGQGLDTQYF
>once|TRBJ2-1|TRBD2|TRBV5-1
TGCGCCAGCAGCTTGCCAAGACTAGCGGAGGGGGAGCAGTTCTTC
CASSLPRLAEGEQFF
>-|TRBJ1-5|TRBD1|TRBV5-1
TGCGCCAGCCGCATCGACAGGGAAGATCAGCCCCAGCATTTT
CASRIDREDQPQHF
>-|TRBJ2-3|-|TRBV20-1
TGCAGTGCTAGCGACCGAGGGACGCAGTATTTT
CSASDRGTQYF
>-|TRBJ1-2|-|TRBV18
TGTGCCAGCTTGCGCTCGACAGGAAACTATGGCTACACCTTC
CASLRSTGNYGYTF
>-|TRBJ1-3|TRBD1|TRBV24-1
TGTGCCACCAGTGATGCCGGGACAGGGATTGGAAACACCATATATTTT
CATSDAGTGIGNTIYF
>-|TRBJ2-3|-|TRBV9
TGTGCCAGCAGCGTAAGAGTCCCAGATACGCAGTATTTT
CASSVRVPDTQYF
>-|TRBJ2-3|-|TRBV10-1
TGCGCCAGCAGCGCAGGCAGAGTAGGCACAGATACGCAGTATTTT
CASSAGRVGTDTQYF
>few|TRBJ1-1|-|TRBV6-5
TGTGCCAGCAGTCTGATTCGCGGGGTAGCTTTCTTT
CASSLIRGVAFF
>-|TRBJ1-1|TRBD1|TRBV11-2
TGTGCCAGCAGCTTAGTTCCAGGGGGAACTGAAGCTTTCTTT
CASSLVPGGTEAFF
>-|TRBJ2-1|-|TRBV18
TGTGCCAGCTCACCACTACAGGCAGCCGACAACAATGAGCAGTTCTTC
CASSPLQAADNNEQFF
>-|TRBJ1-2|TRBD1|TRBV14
TGTGCCAGCTCCCGGCACCAGACAGGGAAAGGCTACACCTTC
CASSRHQTGKGYTF
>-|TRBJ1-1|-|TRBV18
TGTGCCAGCTCACCACCTGCACAGCTAAACACTGAAGCTTTCTTT
CASSPPAQLNTEAFF
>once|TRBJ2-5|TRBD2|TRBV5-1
TGCGCCAGCAGCCCGACTAGCGGGGAAGGGACCCAGTACTTC
CASSPTSGEGTQYF
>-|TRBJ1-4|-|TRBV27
TGTGCCAGCAGTTTCGGGAATGGTGAAAAACTGTTTTTT
CASSFGNGEKLFF
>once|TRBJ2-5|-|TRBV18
TGTGCCAGCTCACCATATCACCGGGGAAAAGAGACCCAGTACTTC
CASSPYHRGKETQYF
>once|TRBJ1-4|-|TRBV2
TGTGCCACGGCGGCAGTTCGGGAAAAACTGTTTTTT
CATAAVREKLFF
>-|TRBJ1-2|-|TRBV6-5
TGTGCCAGCAGTTCAGGGATCGAAAACTATGGCTACACCTTC
CASSSGIENYGYTF
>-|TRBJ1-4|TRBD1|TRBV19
TGTGCCAGTAGTTTTCACAGGGGAACTAATGAAAAACTGTTTTTT
CASSFHRGTNEKLFF
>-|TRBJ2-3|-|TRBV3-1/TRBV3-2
TGTGCCAGCAGCCCCTGGCGAGGGGGGGGCGGCACAGATACGCAGTATTTT
CASSPWRGGGGTDTQYF
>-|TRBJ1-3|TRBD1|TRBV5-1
TGCGCCAGCAGCTTGCTCCTACAGGGGGCGAGTAACACCATATATTTT
CASSLLLQGASNTIYF
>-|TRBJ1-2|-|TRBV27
TGTGCCAGCAGTTTATCTTACGGGGTCAACTATGGCTACACCTTC
CASSLSYGVNYGYTF
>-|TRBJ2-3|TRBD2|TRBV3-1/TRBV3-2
TGTGCCAGCAGCCAAAAACAACTAGCGGGGGGGGATACGCAGTATTTT
CASSQKQLAGGDTQYF
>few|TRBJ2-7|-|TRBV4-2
TGTGCCAGCAGCCAAACCCAGGACAGCTCCTACGAGCAGTACTTC
CASSQTQDSSYEQYF
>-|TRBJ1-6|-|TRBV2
TGTGCCAGCACCCTTTTTGGGGGGGATAATTCACCCCTCCACTTT
CASTLFGGDNSPLHF
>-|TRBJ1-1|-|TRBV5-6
TGTGCCAGCAGCTTGTTCAGAAACACTGAAGCTTTCTTT
CASSLFRNTEAFF
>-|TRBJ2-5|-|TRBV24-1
TGTGCCACCAGTGACCCTAAATTGACAGGATCCCAAGAGACCCAGTACTTC
CATSDPKLTGSQETQYF
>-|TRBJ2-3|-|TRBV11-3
TGTGCCAGCAGCTTAGGGCGGGCCACAGATACGCAGTATTTT
CASSLGRATDTQYF
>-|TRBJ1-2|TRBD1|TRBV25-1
TGTGCCAGCAGCCCTCCGGGACAGGGGGCAGGTAACTATGGCTACACCTTC
CASSPPGQGAGNYGYTF
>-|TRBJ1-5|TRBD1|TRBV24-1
TGTGCCACCAGCCCAGGGGGAAGAGATCAGCCCCAGCATTTT
CATSPGGRDQPQHF
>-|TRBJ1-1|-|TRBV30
TGTGCCTGGAGCCGAAAGGGAGGTGCTGAAGCTTTCTTT
CAWSRKGGAEAFF
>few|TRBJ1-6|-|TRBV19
TGTGCCAGTAGTATCGAACAGACGAATTCACCCCTCCACTTT
CASSIEQTNSPLHF
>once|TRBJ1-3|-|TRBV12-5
TGTGCTAGTGGTTCGGGACTGAGCTCTGGAAACACCATATATTTT
CASGSGLSSGNTIYF
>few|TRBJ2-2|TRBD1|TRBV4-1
TGCGCCAGCAGCCAAACAGGGGCGAACACCGGGGAGCTGTTTTTT
CASSQTGANTGELFF
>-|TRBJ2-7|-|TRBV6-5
TGTGCCAGCAGTTACTCTTTCTCTTCCGGGGCCTACGAGCAGTACTTC
CASSYSFSSGAYEQYF
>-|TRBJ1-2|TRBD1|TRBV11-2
TGTGCCAGCAGCCCCATGGGTGCGGGACAGGGTGATTTGTTGTTC
CASSPMGAGQGDLLF
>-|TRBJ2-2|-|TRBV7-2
TGTGCCAGCAGCTTAAGGAGGACCCGGGGCGGGGAGCTGTTTTTT
CASSLRRTRGGELFF
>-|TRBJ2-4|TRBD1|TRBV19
TGTGCCAGTAGTACACCGCCGGGACAGGGGGCGCCCCAGTACTTC
CASSTPPGQGAPQYF
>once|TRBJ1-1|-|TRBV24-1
TGTGCCACCAGTGACCCAAAGGACGGGGACACTGAAGCTTTCTTT
CATSDPKDGDTEAFF
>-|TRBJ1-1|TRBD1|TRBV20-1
TGCAGTGCTAGTTCGTTTGTTGACAGGGGAAAGACTGAAGCTTTCTTT
CSASSFVDRGKTEAFF
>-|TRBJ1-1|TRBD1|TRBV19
TGTGCCAGGACAGGGTGGATGAACACTGAAGCTTTCTTT
CARTGWMNTEAFF
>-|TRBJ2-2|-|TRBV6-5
TGTGCCAGCAGGTTTGGGCGACCGAACACCGGGGAGCTGTTTTTT
CASRFGRPNTGELFF
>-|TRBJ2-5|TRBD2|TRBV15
TGTGCCACCAGCCGTCGGGGGGAAGGGGCAGAGACCCAGTACTTC
CATSRRGEGAETQYF
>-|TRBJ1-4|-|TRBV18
TGTGCCAGCTCACCACGAAGGGACTTCCAAAATGAAAAACTGTTTTTT
CASSPRRDFQNEKLFF
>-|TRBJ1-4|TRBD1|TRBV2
TGTGCCAGCAACCGACAGGGGATCAATGAAAAACTGTTTTTT
CASNRQGINEKLFF
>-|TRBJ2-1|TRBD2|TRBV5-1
TGCGCCAGCAGCTATGGACTAGCGGGGGGGCCCGGTGAGCAGTTCTTC
CASSYGLAGGPGEQFF
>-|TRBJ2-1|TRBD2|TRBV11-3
TGTGCCAGCAGCTCGCGGCGGGGGGCAAATGAGCAGTTCTTC
CASSSRRGANEQFF
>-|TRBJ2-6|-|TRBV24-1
TGTGCCACCAGTGATTCTAGGCGGGGGCAAGGGGCCAACGTCCTGACTTTC
CATSDSRRGQGANVLTF
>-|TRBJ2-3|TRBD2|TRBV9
TGTGCCAGCAGCGTAGTGGGGGGGACTAGCGGGGACTTCACAGATACGCAGTATTTT
CASSVVGGTSGDFTDTQYF
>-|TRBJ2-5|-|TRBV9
TGTGCCAGCAGCGTAGTGGGACAAACATGGGGAGAGACCCAGTACTTC
CASSVVGQTWGETQYF
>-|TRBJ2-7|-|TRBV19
TGTGCCAGTAGTATGCAGGGACACTACGAGCAGTACTTC
CASSMQGHYEQYF
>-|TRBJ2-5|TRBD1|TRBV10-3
TGTGCCATCAGTGAGTCGTTACAGGGGGCAAGAGAGACCCAGTACTTC
CAISESLQGARETQYF
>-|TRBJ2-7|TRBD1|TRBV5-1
TGCGCCAGCAGCTTGGAACTTTCGGGACAGTACGAGCAGTACTTC
CASSLELSGQYEQYF
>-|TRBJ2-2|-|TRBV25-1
TGTGCCAGCAGTGGAGGACTTCTAATCACCGGGGAGCTGTTTTTT
CASSGGLLITGELFF
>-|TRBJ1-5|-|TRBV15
TGTGCCACCAGCAGAAGGACAGCTGGCAATCAGCCCCAGCATTTT
CATSRRTAGNQPQHF
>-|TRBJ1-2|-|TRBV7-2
TGTGCCAGCAGCGGAGTACGCAGCCTCTATGGCTACACCTTC
CASSGVRSLYGYTF